The clone carrying this T cell receptor (beta chain) was observed a handful of times. Its target is not known. There are 15 residues in the CDR3. CDR1 is ENHRY, CDR2 SYGVKD, per germline. Trimming took 5 bases from V and 4 from J; bases not matched to a gene: 7. The data originate from a study of beta chain features in type 1 diabetes. Each of the CD4+ naive, central memory, regulatory and stem cell-like memory populations was sorted via CD45RO/CCR7/CD25/CD127/CD95/CD27. Study observations and caveats: It was possible that PCR favored shorter templates, equally so in patients and controls. There was no resolution here of whether HLA type influences TCRB rearrangement. Type 1 diabetes patients had TCRB CDR3s that were shorter (moderately but significantly so) in all four CD4+ subsets.

cDNA synthesis used the whole RNA isolate, giving expressed TCRB sequences. Only in-frame clones appear in the TCRdb table, and some are missing; sequencing was by immunoSEQ multiplex PCR. This table holds under 800,000 clones, around 15% found once. The sequence was collected from a young man in good health. J is TRBJ2-2 and V is TRBV10-3; TRBD2 matches at 7 bases. Sequenced: naive CD4+ T cells from blood. DNA for the CDR3: TGTGCCATCAGTCCCGCTACGGGGGGCACCGGGGAGCTGTTTTTT. Protein: CAISPATGGTGELFF.